A single sample gave rise to the 4 T cell receptor beta chains below, sequenced in a study of shared clonotypes between healthy human individuals. Only in-frame clones appear in the TCRdb table, and some are missing; sequencing was by immunoSEQ multiplex PCR. The data show 90,000 to 120,000 clones, roughly 70% seen once. Sequences were obtained from memory CD8+ T cells sorted from blood. The sample's subset: CD45RO+ cells pooled with CCR7-negative TemRA cells. These receptor sequences come from a woman aged 25 to 39 in good health.

On this clone itself: Other DNA sequences in the sample encode the same CDR3. J is TRBJ2-3 and V is TRBV6-4; possibly TRBD2 for D (5 bases). Germline values: CDR1 MRHNA, CDR2 SNTAGT. V was clipped by 5 bases and J by 1 base, with 10 bases between them. The CDR3 totals 14 residues. This CDR3 reads CASSRGGGTDTQYF. The CDR3 nucleotides are TGTGCCAGCAGTCGAGGAGGAGGCACAGATACGCAGTATTTT.

This chain links TRBV10-3 with TRBJ2-2; weak D call: TRBD2 (6 bases). V shed 3 bases and J shed 0 bases, with 11 bases lying between them. Germline CDR1 reads ENHRY; CDR2 reads SYGVKD. The CDR3 is made up of 16 amino acids. In nucleotides, the CDR3 is TGTGCCATCAGTGACCTAGGGACTGCGAACACCGGGGAGCTGTTTTTT. It yields the protein CAISDLGTANTGELFF.

The chain is built from TRBV6-1 and TRBJ2-1; TRBD2 is a possible D gene (6 bases). There are 15 residues in the CDR3. Trimming removed 0 bases from V and 4 bases from J, with 10 bases in between. The germline CDR1 and CDR2 sequences are MNHNS and SASEGT. The CDR3 DNA reads as TGTGCCAGCAGTGAAGCTGCGGGAACATACAATGAGCAGTTCTTC. Protein product: CASSEAAGTYNEQFF.

The chain combines TRBV29-1 with TRBJ2-2; D not certain. Germline CDR1 and CDR2: SQVTM and ANQGSEA. The ends were cut back, 6 bases at V and 1 base at J, with 3 bases in the middle. This CDR3 is 11 amino acids long. CDR3 sequence reads: CSVLNTGELFF. CDR3 DNA sequence: TGCAGCGTCTTGAACACCGGGGAGCTGTTTTTT.